The 5 T cell receptor beta chains below all came from one sample that was sequenced in a study of early T cells in non-severe SARS-CoV-2 infection. TCRdb used MiXCR to reprocess the 5' RACE reads, holding one entry per CDR3 protein. The table shows tens of thousands of distinct CDR3 sequences, with 10% to 15% occurring only once. The sequencing used whole blood, collected at baseline. Every receptor here comes from an adult who was a healthcare worker with PCR-confirmed SARS-CoV-2 infection or an uninfected control (not recorded which).

This clonotype was seen a few times. The CDR3 region is CAWSVRARVGNYGYTF. Written as DNA, the CDR3 is TGTGCCTGGAGTGTACGGGCCCGGGTCGGTAACTATGGCTACACCTTC. The chain has TRBV30 and TRBJ1-2; D remains unclear. The germline gives CDR1 GTSNPN, CDR2 SVGIG (reference sequence). The CDR3 is made up of 16 amino acids. Between the trimmed V and J ends, which lost 0 bases and 1 base, there was a span of 15 bases.

The rearrangement uses TRBV12-3 or TRBV12-4 and TRBJ1-1; perhaps TRBD1 as D (5 bases). V was pared by 5 bases and J by 0 bases, with 16 bases between. The CDR3 has 16 residues. In DNA form, the CDR3 reads TGTGCCAGCAGTCGCTATGAGACAGCCTTGAACACTGAAGCTTTCTTT. It translates to CASSRYETALNTEAFF.

CDR3 amino acids: CSARVGLRETQYF. The DNA for the CDR3 is TGCAGTGCTAGAGTTGGGCTACGGGAGACCCAGTACTTC. The V gene is TRBV20-1, the J gene TRBJ2-5; D not resolved. The CDR3 sequence is 13 residues long. Germline V gene data show CDR1 as DFQATT and CDR2 as SNEGSKA (reference sequence). The V end lost 1 base, the J end lost 5 bases, and 11 bases lay between the germline ends.

This clonotype came up a few times. This rearrangement joins TRBV5-6 to TRBJ1-3, with D uncertain. Germline-derived CDR1 and CDR2 are SGHDT and YYEEEE. This CDR3 is 15 amino acids long. The germline V and J ends were trimmed by 3 bases and 0 bases, with 10 bases remaining between them. The CDR3 spells CASSSRRVSGNTIYF. CDR3 bases: TGTGCCAGCAGCTCGCGGAGGGTCTCTGGAAACACCATATATTTT.

This clonotype has more than one count but fewer than ten. This rearrangement joins TRBV12-3 or TRBV12-4 to TRBJ2-1; D remains unclear. CDR3 size: 15 residues. Between the trimmed V and J ends, which lost 3 bases and 0 bases, there was a span of 9 bases. CDR3 sequence (DNA): TGTGCCAGCAGTTTTGAGCCCAGCTCCTACAATGAGCAGTTCTTC. This encodes CASSFEPSSYNEQFF.